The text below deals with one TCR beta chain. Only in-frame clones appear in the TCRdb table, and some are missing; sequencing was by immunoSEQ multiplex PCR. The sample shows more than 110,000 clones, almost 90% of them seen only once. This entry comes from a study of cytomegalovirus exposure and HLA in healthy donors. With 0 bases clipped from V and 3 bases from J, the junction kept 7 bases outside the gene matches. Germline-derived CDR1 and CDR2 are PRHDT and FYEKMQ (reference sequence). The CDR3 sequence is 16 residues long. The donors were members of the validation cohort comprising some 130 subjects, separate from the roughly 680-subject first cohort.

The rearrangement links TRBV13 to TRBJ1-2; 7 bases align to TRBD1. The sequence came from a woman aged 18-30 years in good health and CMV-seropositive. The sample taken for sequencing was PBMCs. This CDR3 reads CASSLGLTGLDYGYTF. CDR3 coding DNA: TGTGCCAGCAGCTTAGGCCTGACAGGGCTTGACTATGGCTACACCTTC.